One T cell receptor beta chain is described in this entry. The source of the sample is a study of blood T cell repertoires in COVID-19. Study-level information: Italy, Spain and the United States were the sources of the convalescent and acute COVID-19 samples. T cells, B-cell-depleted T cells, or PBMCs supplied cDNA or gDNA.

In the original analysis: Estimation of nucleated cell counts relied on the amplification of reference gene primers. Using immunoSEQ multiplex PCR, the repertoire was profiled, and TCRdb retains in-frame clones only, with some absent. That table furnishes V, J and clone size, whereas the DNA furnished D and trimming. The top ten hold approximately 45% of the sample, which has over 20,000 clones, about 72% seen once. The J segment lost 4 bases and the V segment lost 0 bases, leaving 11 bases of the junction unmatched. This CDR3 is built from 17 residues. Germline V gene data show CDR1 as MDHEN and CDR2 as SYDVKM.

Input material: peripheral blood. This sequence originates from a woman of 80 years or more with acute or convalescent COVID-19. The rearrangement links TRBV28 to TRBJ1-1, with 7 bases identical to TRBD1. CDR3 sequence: CASSLWRGSGGGTEAFF. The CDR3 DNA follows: TGTGCCAGCAGTTTATGGCGTGGCTCAGGGGGAGGCACTGAAGCTTTCTTT.